This entry is about one T cell receptor beta chain. As yet, its antigen is unknown. Measured with immunoSEQ multiplex PCR; TCRdb has only the in-frame clones, and not every one. The sample has approximately 43,000 clones; around 80% are singletons. This specimen comes from a study of STAT3 mutations in large granular lymphocyte leukemia. General study findings and limits: Every T-cell large granular lymphocyte leukemia patient had at least one immunodominant TCR beta clonotype. Variable sampling intervals and differing treatment regimens complicated linking therapy response to TCR clonal burden changes. In about 30% of the 18 patients, new TCR clonotypes emerged after therapy. Persisting codominant clonotypes may have hidden a small pathogenic clone.

The CDR3 is 12 residues long. Germline V gene lookup returns CDR1 SGDLS and CDR2 YYNGEE. The V and J ends lost 5 bases and 6 bases respectively, with 11 bases between them. The chain couples TRBV9 to TRBJ1-1; no definite D call. The sequence derives from a human donor with T large granular lymphocyte leukemia. Some clones in this sample may be carry-over from other donors' samples. The sequenced sample consisted of PBMCs. CDR3 sequence: CASRALTSEAFF. The CDR3 DNA follows: TGTGCCAGCAGGGCCCTCACCTCTGAAGCTTTCTTT. The whole variable domain, remainder taken from reference TRBV9 and TRBJ1-1, is DSGVTQTPKHLITATGQRVTLRCSPRSGDLSVYWYQQSLDQGLQFLIQYYNGEERAKGNILERFSAQQFPDLHSELNLSSLELGDSALYFCASRALTSEAFFGQGTRLTVV.